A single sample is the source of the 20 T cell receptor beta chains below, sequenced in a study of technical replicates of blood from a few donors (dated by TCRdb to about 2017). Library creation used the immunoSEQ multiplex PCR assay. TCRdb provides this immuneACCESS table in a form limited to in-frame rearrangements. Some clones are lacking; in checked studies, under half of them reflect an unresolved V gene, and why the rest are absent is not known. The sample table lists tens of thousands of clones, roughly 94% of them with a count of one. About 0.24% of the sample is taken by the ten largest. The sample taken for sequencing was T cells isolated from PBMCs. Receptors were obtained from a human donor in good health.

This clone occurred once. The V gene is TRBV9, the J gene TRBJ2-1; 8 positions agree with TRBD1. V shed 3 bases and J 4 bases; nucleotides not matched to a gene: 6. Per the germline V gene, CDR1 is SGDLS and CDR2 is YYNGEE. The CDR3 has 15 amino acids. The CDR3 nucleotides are TGTGCCAGCAGCGCAGCCGGGACAGGTTACAATGAGCAGTTCTTC. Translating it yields CASSAAGTGYNEQFF.

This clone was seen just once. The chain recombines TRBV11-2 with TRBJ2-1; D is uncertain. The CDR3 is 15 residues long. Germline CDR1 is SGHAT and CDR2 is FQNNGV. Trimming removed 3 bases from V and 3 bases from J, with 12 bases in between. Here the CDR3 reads CASSFISADYNEQFF. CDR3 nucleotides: TGTGCCAGCAGCTTTATCAGCGCCGACTACAATGAGCAGTTCTTC.

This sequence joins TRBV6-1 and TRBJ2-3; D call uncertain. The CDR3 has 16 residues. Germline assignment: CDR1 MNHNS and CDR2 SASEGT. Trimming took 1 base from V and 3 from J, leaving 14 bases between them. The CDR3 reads CASSEGSWQTTDTQYF. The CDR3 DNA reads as TGTGCCAGCAGTGAAGGTTCCTGGCAGACTACAGATACGCAGTATTTT.

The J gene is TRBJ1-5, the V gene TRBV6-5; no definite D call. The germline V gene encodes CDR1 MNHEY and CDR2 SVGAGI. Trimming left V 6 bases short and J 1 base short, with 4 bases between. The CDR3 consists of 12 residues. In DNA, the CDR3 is TGTGCCAGCAGGGGCAGCAATCAGCCCCAGCATTTT. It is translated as CASRGSNQPQHF.

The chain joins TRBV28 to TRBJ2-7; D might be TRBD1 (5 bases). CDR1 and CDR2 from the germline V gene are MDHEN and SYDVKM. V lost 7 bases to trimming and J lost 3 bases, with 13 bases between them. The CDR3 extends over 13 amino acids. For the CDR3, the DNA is TGTGCCAGCACGATCTCGACAGTCTACGAGCAGTACTTC. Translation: CASTISTVYEQYF.

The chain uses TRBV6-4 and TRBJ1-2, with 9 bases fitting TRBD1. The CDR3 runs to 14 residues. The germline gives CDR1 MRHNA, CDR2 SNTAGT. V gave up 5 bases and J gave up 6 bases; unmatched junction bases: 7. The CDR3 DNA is TGTGCCAGCAGTCCACGGACAGGGGTGGATGGCTACACCTTC. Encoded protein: CASSPRTGVDGYTF.

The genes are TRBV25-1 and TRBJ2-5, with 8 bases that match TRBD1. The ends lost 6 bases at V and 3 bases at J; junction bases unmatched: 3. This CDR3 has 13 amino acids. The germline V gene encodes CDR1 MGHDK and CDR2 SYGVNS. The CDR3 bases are TGTGCCAGCAGGACGACAGGGGAAGAGACCCAGTACTTC. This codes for CASRTTGEETQYF.

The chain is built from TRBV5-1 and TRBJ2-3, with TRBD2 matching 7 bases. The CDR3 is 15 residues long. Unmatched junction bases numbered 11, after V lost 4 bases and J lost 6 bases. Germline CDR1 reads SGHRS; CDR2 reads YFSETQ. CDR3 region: CASSPGPRGGDTQYF. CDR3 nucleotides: TGCGCCAGCAGCCCGGGACCGCGGGGAGGGGATACGCAGTATTTT.

The chain's CDR3 is CASSLRTGSFVPLHF. The CDR3 nucleotides are TGTGCCAGCAGCTTGCGTACAGGGTCTTTTGTACCCCTCCACTTT. The rearrangement uses TRBV5-6 and TRBJ1-6, with D perhaps matching TRBD1 (6 bases). The ends were cut back, 1 base at V and 12 bases at J, with 17 bases in the middle. Germline CDR1 and CDR2: SGHDT and YYEEEE. The CDR3 has 15 amino acids.

CDR3 in amino acids: CSVEVPSSYNEQFF. As DNA, the CDR3 is TGCAGCGTTGAAGTGCCGAGCTCCTACAATGAGCAGTTCTTC. V gene TRBV29-1 combines with J gene TRBJ2-1, with D unresolved. Trimming stripped 1 base from V and 0 bases from J, with 7 bases between. The CDR3 totals 14 residues. CDR1 and CDR2 from the germline V gene are SQVTM and ANQGSEA.

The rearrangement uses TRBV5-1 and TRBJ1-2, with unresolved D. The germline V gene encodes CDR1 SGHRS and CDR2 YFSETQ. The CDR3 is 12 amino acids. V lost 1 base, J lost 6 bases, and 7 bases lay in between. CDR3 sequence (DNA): TGCGCCAGCAGCTTGTTTACAGATGGCTACACCTTC. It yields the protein CASSLFTDGYTF. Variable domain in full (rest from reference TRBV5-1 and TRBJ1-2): KAGVTQTPRYLIKTRGQQVTLSCSPISGHRSVSWYQQTPGQGLQFLFEYFSETQRNKGNFPGRFSGRQFSNSRSEMNVSTLELGDSALYLCASSLFTDGYTFGSGTRLTVV.

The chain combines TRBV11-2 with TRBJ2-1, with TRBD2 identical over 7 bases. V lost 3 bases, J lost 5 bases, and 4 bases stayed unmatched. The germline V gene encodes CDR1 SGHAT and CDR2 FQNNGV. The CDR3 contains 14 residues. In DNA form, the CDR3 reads TGTGCCAGCAGCTTTGGCGGGAGTGACAATGAGCAGTTCTTC. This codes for CASSFGGSDNEQFF.

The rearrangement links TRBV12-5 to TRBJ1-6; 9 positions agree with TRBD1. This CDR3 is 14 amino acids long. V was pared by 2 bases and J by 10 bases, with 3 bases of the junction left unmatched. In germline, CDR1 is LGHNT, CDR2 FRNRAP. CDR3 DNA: TGTGCTAGTGGTTTGTACAGGGGGCTCTCACCCCTCCACTTT. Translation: CASGLYRGLSPLHF.

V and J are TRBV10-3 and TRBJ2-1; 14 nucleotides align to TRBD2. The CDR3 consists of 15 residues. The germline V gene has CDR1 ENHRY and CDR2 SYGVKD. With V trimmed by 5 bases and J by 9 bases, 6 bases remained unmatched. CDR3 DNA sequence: TGTGCCATCAGTACGCCCGGGACTAGCGGGGGTGAGCAGTTCTTC. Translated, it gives CAISTPGTSGGEQFF.

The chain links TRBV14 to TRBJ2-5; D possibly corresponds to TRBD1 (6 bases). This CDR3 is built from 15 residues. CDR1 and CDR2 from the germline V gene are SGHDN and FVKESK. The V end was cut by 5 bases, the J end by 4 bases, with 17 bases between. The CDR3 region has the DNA TGTGCCAGCAGCAAACTACAGGGTTTTGCAGAGACCCAGTACTTC. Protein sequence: CASSKLQGFAETQYF.

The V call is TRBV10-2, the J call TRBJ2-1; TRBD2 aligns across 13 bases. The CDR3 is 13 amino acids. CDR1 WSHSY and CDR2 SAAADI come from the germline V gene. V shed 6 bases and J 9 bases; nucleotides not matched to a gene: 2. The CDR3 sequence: CASRLAGGSEQFF. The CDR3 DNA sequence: TGCGCCAGCAGACTAGCGGGAGGGAGTGAGCAGTTCTTC.

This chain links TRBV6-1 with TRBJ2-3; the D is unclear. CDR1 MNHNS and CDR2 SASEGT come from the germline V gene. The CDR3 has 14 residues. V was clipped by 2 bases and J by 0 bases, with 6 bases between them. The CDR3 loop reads CASSERSSTDTQYF. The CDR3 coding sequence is TGTGCCAGCAGTGAACGGTCAAGCACAGATACGCAGTATTTT.

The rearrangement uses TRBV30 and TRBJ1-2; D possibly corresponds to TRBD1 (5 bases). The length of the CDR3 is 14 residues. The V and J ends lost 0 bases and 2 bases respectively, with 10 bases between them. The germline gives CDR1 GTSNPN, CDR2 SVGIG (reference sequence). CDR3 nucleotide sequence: TGTGCCTGGAGTGTACATGCAGGGAACTATGGCTACACCTTC. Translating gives CAWSVHAGNYGYTF.

The CDR3 DNA sequence: TGCGCCAGCAAAACCACGCGTAATGAGCAGTTCTTC. This encodes CASKTTRNEQFF. The gene calls are TRBV10-1 and TRBJ2-1; no clear D. V shed 7 bases and J shed 7 bases, with 11 bases lying between them. The CDR3 covers 12 residues. Germline CDR1 reads WNHNN; CDR2 reads SYGVQD (reference sequence).

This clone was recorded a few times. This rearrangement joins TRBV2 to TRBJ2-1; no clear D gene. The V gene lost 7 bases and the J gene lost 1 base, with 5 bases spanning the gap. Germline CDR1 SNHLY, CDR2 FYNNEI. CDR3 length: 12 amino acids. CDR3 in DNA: TGTGCCAGCACTCGGTCCTACAATGAGCAGTTCTTC. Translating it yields CASTRSYNEQFF.